The next 14 T cell receptor beta chains were all read from a single sample in a study of control samples from healthy donors and cancer patients. TCRdb keeps only in-frame clones here, not all; method: immunoSEQ multiplex PCR. The profile shows about 410,000 clones, over 75% of them singletons. The sequenced material came from PBMCs. The source is a man between 35 and 55 years old with head and neck cancer.

The chain has TRBV7-9 and TRBJ1-4, with a tentative D call TRBD1 (5 bases). Germline assignment: CDR1 SEHNR and CDR2 FQNEAQ (reference sequence). The V end was cut by 11 bases, the J end by 5 bases, with 18 bases between. The CDR3 extends over 14 amino acids. CDR3 residues: CAVREGASNEKLFF. DNA for the CDR3: TGTGCCGTTAGGGAAGGGGCGTCGAATGAAAAACTGTTTTTT.

The chain combines TRBV12-5 with TRBJ2-7; TRBD1 aligns across 7 bases. The CDR3 length is 17 residues. Germline V gives CDR1 LGHNT, CDR2 FRNRAP. V trimming: 4 bases; J trimming: 1 base; junction bases outside the gene matches: 13. The CDR3 sequence: CASGSEGAALTSYEQYF. The CDR3 bases are TGTGCTAGTGGTTCCGAGGGGGCGGCTTTGACTTCCTACGAGCAGTACTTC.

This clone was seen only a few times. V gene TRBV7-3 combines with J gene TRBJ1-2; 9 bases match TRBD1. From germline, CDR1 is SGHTA and CDR2 FQGTGA. V trimming: 5 bases; J trimming: 4 bases; junction bases outside the gene matches: 5. The CDR3 runs 14 residues. Here the CDR3 DNA reads TGTGCCAGCAGCACACAGGGACAGGGCTATGGCTACACCTTC. Amino acid sequence: CASSTQGQGYGYTF.

There are a few counts of this clone. This chain connects TRBV30 to TRBJ1-3; no clear D. Trimming pared 3 bases from V and 0 bases from J, leaving 12 bases between. From germline, CDR1 is GTSNPN and CDR2 SVGIG (reference sequence). The CDR3 contains 15 residues. This CDR3 is CAWRETGFSGNTIYF. In DNA form, the CDR3 reads TGTGCCTGGAGGGAGACGGGGTTCTCTGGAAACACCATATATTTT.

This chain connects TRBV15 to TRBJ1-4; 8 bases are a match to TRBD1. Germline CDR1 reads LNHNV; CDR2 reads YYDKDF (reference sequence). The CDR3 is 19 residues long. V shed 1 base and J 0 bases; nucleotides not matched to a gene: 10. This chain's CDR3 is CATSRAKGTGPSTNEKLFF. CDR3 coding DNA: TGTGCCACCAGCAGAGCTAAAGGGACAGGACCTTCAACTAATGAAAAACTGTTTTTT.

The gene calls are TRBV6-5 and TRBJ1-1; 7 positions match TRBD1. The trim removed 6 bases at V and 0 bases at J, leaving 7 bases unmatched. Germline values: CDR1 MNHEY, CDR2 SVGAGI. The CDR3 runs to 15 residues. Here the CDR3 DNA reads TGTGCCAGCAGCAGGGGACAGAGTATGAACACTGAAGCTTTCTTT. Protein product: CASSRGQSMNTEAFF.

V usage is TRBV6-2 or TRBV6-3 and J usage is TRBJ2-3; 7 bases match TRBD1. The length of the CDR3 is 16 residues. The J segment lost 2 bases and the V segment lost 5 bases, leaving 10 bases of the junction unmatched. CDR1 and CDR2 from the germline V gene are MNHEY and SVGEGT. Here the CDR3 reads CASSVPGTAITDTQYF. CDR3 in DNA: TGTGCCAGCAGTGTCCCCGGGACAGCAATCACAGATACGCAGTATTTT.

In this sample, this clone turned up once. The chain has TRBV27 and TRBJ1-1; TRBD1 matches 7 bases. Per the germline V gene, CDR1 is MNHEY and CDR2 is SMNVEV (reference sequence). There are 14 residues in the CDR3. V shed 5 bases and J 0 bases; nucleotides not matched to a gene: 3. The CDR3: CASSPGQLNTEAFF. CDR3 nucleotides: TGTGCCAGCAGTCCGGGACAGCTGAACACTGAAGCTTTCTTT.

This clone was picked up one time. J is TRBJ2-2 and V is TRBV25-1; the D gene is possibly TRBD1 (5 bases). The CDR3 is 15 residues long. V was trimmed by 4 bases and J by 2 bases, leaving 11 bases between them. CDR1 and CDR2 (germline): MGHDK, SYGVNS. The CDR3: CASSGGQGNTGELFF. CDR3 DNA sequence: TGTGCCAGCAGTGGTGGGCAGGGAAACACCGGGGAGCTGTTTTTT.

The rearrangement links TRBV7-9 to TRBJ2-2; D possibly corresponds to TRBD2 (5 bases). CDR3 length equals 16 residues. V dropped 6 bases and J dropped 2 bases, with 16 bases sitting between them. Germline CDR1 and CDR2: SEHNR and FQNEAQ (reference sequence). CDR3 residues: CASRHAEVTNTGELFF. As DNA, the CDR3 is TGTGCCAGCAGACACGCGGAGGTAACAAACACCGGGGAGCTGTTTTTT.

The genes are TRBV7-2 and TRBJ2-7; 9 nucleotides line up with TRBD2. V was pared by 4 bases and J by 4 bases, with 8 bases of the junction left unmatched. This CDR3 comprises 15 residues. Germline-derived CDR1 and CDR2 are SGHTA and FQGNSA. The CDR3 nucleotides are TGTGCCAGCAGCTCCTCTAGCGGGAACGTATACGAGCAGTACTTC. It specifies CASSSSSGNVYEQYF.

The chain couples TRBV28 to TRBJ2-7; 9 bases line up with TRBD2. From germline, CDR1 is MDHEN and CDR2 SYDVKM. The CDR3 length is 15 residues. Unmatched junction bases numbered 8, after V lost 6 bases and J lost 2 bases. This CDR3 is CASRGGTSRTYEQYF. In nucleotides, the CDR3 is TGTGCCAGCAGGGGCGGGACTAGCCGAACCTACGAGCAGTACTTC.

This clone was detected once. The gene calls are TRBV19 and TRBJ1-1; maybe TRBD1 (5 bases). The germline V and J ends were trimmed by 4 bases and 4 bases, with 16 bases remaining between them. Germline lookup yields CDR1 LNHDA and CDR2 SQIVND (reference sequence). The CDR3 is made up of 15 amino acids. This chain's CDR3 is CASSTRGVPPTEAFF. The CDR3 DNA sequence: TGTGCCAGTAGTACGCGGGGGGTTCCACCCACTGAAGCTTTCTTT.

V gene TRBV28 combines with J gene TRBJ2-2; 7 nucleotides line up with TRBD1. This CDR3 contains 13 residues. Germline V lookup: CDR1 MDHEN, CDR2 SYDVKM. The V segment lost 8 bases and the J segment 2 bases; nucleotides outside the gene matches: 2. The CDR3 reads CASWDSNTGELFF. In DNA form, the CDR3 reads TGTGCCAGCTGGGACAGCAACACCGGGGAGCTGTTTTTT. Combining the CDR3 with reference TRBV28 and TRBJ2-2 gives the whole variable domain DVKVTQSSRYLVKRTGEKVFLECVQDMDHENMFWYRQDPGLGLRLIYFSYDVKMKEKGDIPEGYSVSREKKERFSLILESASTNQTSMYLCASWDSNTGELFFGEGSRLTVL.